This T cell receptor beta chain was recorded in a study of T-cell memory formation after mild COVID-19. The overall study: Clusters of TCRs were largely donor specific.

As for this clonotype: The antigen is not known.

Per germline, CDR1 SGHRS and CDR2 YFSETQ. Trimming left V 3 bases short and J 8 bases short, with 17 bases between. CDR3 length equals 14 residues. Study results and caveats: From day 15 to 85, contracting clones were balanced between CD4 and CD8, whereas later expanders leaned toward CD4+. A subset of responding clones appeared in pre-infection memory, suggesting cross-reactive memory joined.

Sample barcodes and UMIs were carried by the TCR alpha and TCR beta cDNA libraries that 5'RACE generated with constant-segment primers. TCRdb analysed the 5' RACE reads with MiXCR anew, one entry per CDR3 protein. Of around 260,000 distinct CDR3 sequences listed, roughly 16% were seen once; the top ten hold about a fifth. Input material: PBMCs or a T cell subset sorted from them (not recorded which). This TCR was sampled from a man aged 18 to 30 who had mild COVID-19 (a few samples of this study predate the infection). Cell type and time point are not known. V and J are TRBV5-1 and TRBJ1-2; D uncertain. In nucleotides, the CDR3 is TGCGCCAGCAGCTCGCCCGACCCCGCGGGGGGCTACACCTTC. This encodes CASSSPDPAGGYTF. Drawing the rest from reference TRBV5-1 and TRBJ1-2, the complete variable domain is KAGVTQTPRYLIKTRGQQVTLSCSPISGHRSVSWYQQTPGQGLQFLFEYFSETQRNKGNFPGRFSGRQFSNSRSEMNVSTLELGDSALYLCASSSPDPAGGYTFGSGTRLTVV.